The source of this T cell receptor beta chain is a study of blood T cell repertoires in COVID-19 (dated by TCRdb to the early 2020s). About the full investigation: Samples covering the acute and convalescent phases of COVID-19 were provided by collaborators in the United States, Italy and Spain. Where available, HLA class I and class II types were obtained from metadata supplied by the sample provider rather than from assay-based typing. Samples came from the ongoing ImmuneRACE study (first 160 participants) plus 1,254 subjects from 6 global collaborators. The material from the prospective study consisted of cDNA or gDNA derived from T cells, B-cell-depleted T cells, or PBMCs. A de-identified subject ID, COVID-19 status, age in years and sex were almost always included in the sample metadata. The repertoires were released in a freely available public database intended as a resource for research on the immune response to SARS-CoV-2. Subjects who had been exposed to COVID-19, were actively infected with it, or had recovered from it provided the deeply sampled blood TCRbeta repertoires that made up the dataset. Overall study results and their limits: The amount of clinical and demographic metadata varied by source and participant and was provided uncurated.

Collaborating institutions collected whole blood in K2EDTA tubes following their own protocols. For TCRbeta analysis, collaborators shipped samples in one of three forms: frozen whole blood, isolated PBMCs, or DNA extracted from either of those sample types. In regard to this clone: Its binding antigen is unknown. Nothing much larger sits one base from this clone, and base qualities are not available.

The immunoSEQ Assay, a bias-controlled multiplex PCR, was used to amplify TCRbeta CDR3 regions from genomic DNA. On the authors' methods: Within the assay, amplification of reference gene primers was used to estimate how many nucleated cells each sample contained. Sequence reads were collapsed and filtered to measure the absolute abundance of every unique TCRbeta CDR3 rearrangement. For each sample, productive Simpson clonality was calculated as the square root of Simpson's diversity index over productive rearrangements. Here the immuneACCESS table is served through TCRdb, limited to in-frame sequences with V and J called. Missing clones are a known gap in these copies; in checked studies unresolved V genes cover under half, and the rest lacks a known reason. The DNA gave D and trimming, while V, J and clone size come from that table. The sample yields 140,000 to 150,000 clones; 75% to 85% were counted once. The biggest ten clones account for 13% of the sample.

The CDR3 contains 13 residues, cysteine and phenylalanine counted. The sequence is cut down to CDR3 DNA, 39 bases in frame from base 1. As encoded in the germline V gene (reference sequence), CDR1 is MNHEY while CDR2 is SMNVEV. V and J lose 5 bases and 4 bases, and a span of 10 bases separates them. The chain was built from TRBV27 and TRBJ2-3; no D gene is confidently identified. The sequencing input was peripheral blood. This TCR was sampled from a man aged 60 to 75 with active or convalescent COVID-19. The CDR3 has the sequence CASSRYNADTQYF. In nucleotides, the sequence is TGTGCCAGCAGTCGCTATAATGCAGATACGCAGTATTTT.